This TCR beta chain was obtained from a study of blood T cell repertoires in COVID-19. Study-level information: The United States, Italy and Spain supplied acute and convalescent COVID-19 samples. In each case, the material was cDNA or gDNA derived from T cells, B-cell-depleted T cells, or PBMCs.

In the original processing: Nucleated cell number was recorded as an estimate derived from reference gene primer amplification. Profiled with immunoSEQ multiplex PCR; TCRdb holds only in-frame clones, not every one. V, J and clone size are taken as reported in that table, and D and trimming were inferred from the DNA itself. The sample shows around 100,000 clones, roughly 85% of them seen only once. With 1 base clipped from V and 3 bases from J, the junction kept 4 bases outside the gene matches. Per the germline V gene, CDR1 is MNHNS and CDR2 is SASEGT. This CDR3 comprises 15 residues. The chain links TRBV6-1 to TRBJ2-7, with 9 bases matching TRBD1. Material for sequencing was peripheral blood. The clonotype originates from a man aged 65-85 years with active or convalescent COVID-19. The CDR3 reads CASSEGGTGLYEQYF. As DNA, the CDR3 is TGTGCCAGCAGTGAAGGGGGGACAGGGCTCTACGAGCAGTACTTC.